This T cell receptor (beta chain) is drawn from a study of radiation and T cells in renal cell carcinoma. Germline loops: CDR1 SGHRS, CDR2 YFSETQ. The CDR3 has 14 residues. V lost 2 bases, J lost 4 bases, and 12 bases lay in between. The study, taken as a whole, reports: No pretreatment tumor biopsies were available for baseline clonotypes. In blood, top tumor clones expanded by 2 weeks, shrinking by 4.

Time point given: blood 4 weeks post-SBRT, at nephrectomy. The treatment here: 15 Gy SBRT to primary tumor, nephrectomy 4 weeks later. Nephrectomy followed 15 Gy stereotactic body radiation by 4 weeks. The patient's renal cell carcinoma had clear cell pathology. The data were produced by immunoSEQ multiplex PCR, yet TCRdb's version contains in-frame clones alone and is incomplete. This repertoire shows over 120,000 clones, around 88% found once; its top ten account for 17%. This clone has more than one count but fewer than ten. Its target is not known. The V gene is TRBV5-1, the J gene TRBJ1-1; no clear D gene. The material sequenced was blood, taken from a patient whose treatment included radiotherapy and nephrectomy. The sequence came from a woman aged 45-65 years with renal cell carcinoma. For the CDR3, the DNA is TGCGCCAGCAGCTTCGGAGGCGAGGGCACTGAAGCTTTCTTT. It codes for CASSFGGEGTEAFF.